These 15 T cell receptor beta chains were sequenced from one sample in a study of cytomegalovirus exposure and HLA in healthy donors. The PCR made use of 60 Vbeta and 13 Jbeta primers. Assay: immunoSEQ multiplex PCR; the TCRdb copy retains only in-frame clones and omits some. This table has more than 110,000 clones, roughly 79% appearing once. The sample comprised PBMCs. These receptors all stem from a man aged 25-45 years in good health and CMV-seropositive.

This clone occurred a few times. The V and J genes are TRBV7-9 and TRBJ1-1; weak D call: TRBD1 (6 bases). Germline CDR1 reads SEHNR; CDR2 reads FQNEAQ (reference sequence). This CDR3 region has 15 residues. Trimming removed 5 bases from V and 1 base from J, with 14 bases in between. CDR3 region: CASSTPDSGNTEAFF. DNA for the CDR3: TGTGCCAGCAGCACCCCGGACAGCGGGAACACTGAAGCTTTCTTT.

The rearrangement links TRBV7-2 to TRBJ2-3; TRBD2 agrees at 13 bases. This CDR3 spans 15 amino acids. J gave up 7 bases and V 3 bases, and 4 bases lay outside the gene matches. Germline CDR1 and CDR2: SGHTA and FQGNSA. The CDR3 nucleotides are TGTGCCAGCAGCTTTACTAGCGGGGGGGTATATACGCAGTATTTT. It translates to CASSFTSGGVYTQYF.

The genes are TRBV28 and TRBJ2-4; D gene uncertain. The CDR3 is 13 amino acids. Germline loops: CDR1 MDHEN, CDR2 SYDVKM. V lost 4 bases and J 1 base, leaving 5 bases between the germline ends. The CDR3 DNA is TGTGCCAGCAGTTCTCCGGCCAAAAACATTCAGTACTTC. Its protein product is CASSSPAKNIQYF.

The chain uses TRBV5-1 and TRBJ2-1; D is ambiguous. CDR1 is SGHRS, CDR2 YFSETQ, per germline. CDR3 length: 14 amino acids. V was shortened by 2 bases and J by 9 bases, with 15 bases between the two germline ends. The CDR3 region is CASSFTTVGSEQFF. For the CDR3, the DNA is TGCGCCAGCAGCTTCACAACAGTTGGTTCTGAGCAGTTCTTC.

The V and J genes are TRBV28 and TRBJ1-4; perhaps TRBD1 as D (5 bases). With 3 bases removed from V and 7 bases from J, the gap between germline ends came to 21 bases. This CDR3 contains 17 residues. CDR1 is MDHEN, CDR2 SYDVKM, per germline. The CDR3 spells CASSLSTDRAIGEKLFF. The CDR3 nucleotides read TGTGCCAGCAGTTTGTCGACAGATCGCGCCATCGGTGAAAAACTGTTTTTT.

This chain's CDR3 is CASSPRGLGNTIYF. The DNA for the CDR3 is TGTGCCAGCAGTCCCAGGGGGCTCGGAAACACCATATATTTT. The rearrangement joins TRBV27 to TRBJ1-3; 8 positions match TRBD1. The CDR3 extends over 14 amino acids. Unmatched junction bases numbered 4, after V lost 5 bases and J lost 4 bases. CDR1 is MNHEY and CDR2 is SMNVEV in the germline V gene (reference sequence).

This rearrangement joins TRBV11-2 to TRBJ2-3, with 10 positions matching TRBD2. J gave up 4 bases and V 0 bases, and 10 bases lay outside the gene matches. The CDR3 runs 18 residues. The germline gives CDR1 SGHAT, CDR2 FQNNGV. CDR3 nucleotides: TGTGCCAGCAGCTTAGATGACCCGGCGAGCGGGAGGGCAGATACGCAGTATTTT. Protein sequence: CASSLDDPASGRADTQYF.

The rearrangement joins TRBV2 to TRBJ1-1; 8 nucleotides match TRBD1. The CDR3 runs to 17 residues. CDR1 SNHLY and CDR2 FYNNEI come from the germline V gene. The trim removed 4 bases at V and 5 bases at J, leaving 15 bases unmatched. The CDR3 nucleotides are TGTGCCAGCAGTGCCAAGACAGGGGAAGGGTTTGGAACTGAAGCTTTCTTT. This encodes CASSAKTGEGFGTEAFF.

J is TRBJ2-1 and V is TRBV25-1, with TRBD2 identical over 7 bases. V lost 2 bases and J lost 8; bases outside the gene matches: 9. This CDR3 is built from 15 residues. The germline V gene encodes CDR1 MGHDK and CDR2 SYGVNS. CDR3 sequence (DNA): TGTGCCAGCAGTGAAACCTCGGGAGGCCGCGATGAGCAGTTCTTC. It encodes CASSETSGGRDEQFF.

V usage is TRBV7-9 and J usage is TRBJ2-1; no reliable D call. The CDR3 extends over 12 amino acids. The V gene lost 7 bases and the J gene lost 3 bases, with 7 bases spanning the gap. CDR1 is SEHNR and CDR2 is FQNEAQ in the germline V gene (reference sequence). Here the CDR3 reads CASTSLYNEQFF. CDR3 sequence (DNA): TGTGCCAGCACCTCCCTCTACAATGAGCAGTTCTTC.

About this clone: The junction departs from germline at one end; a sequencing error may be responsible. This CDR3 is CSSSLSGVAGAREQYF. CDR3 nucleotide sequence: TGTTCCAGCAGCTTATCAGGAGTAGCGGGAGCTCGCGAGCAGTACTTC. The chain employs TRBV7-9 and TRBJ2-7, with 9 bases identical to TRBD2. Per germline, CDR1 SEHNR and CDR2 FQNEAQ (reference sequence). The CDR3 consists of 16 residues.

The chain carries TRBV12-2 and TRBJ1-1; the table calls TRBD1, which could not be checked here. TRBV12-2 has pseudogene status. This CDR3 region has 16 residues. The CDR3, as DNA: TGTGCAAGTCACCACCATAGGACAGGCCTGAGCACTGAAGCTTTCTTT. It yields the protein CASHHHRTGLSTEAFF.

The J gene is TRBJ2-5, the V gene TRBV5-1, with TRBD2 matching over 7 bases. The CDR3 has 13 amino acids. The germline CDR1 and CDR2 sequences are SGHRS and YFSETQ. Trimming cost V 2 bases and J 3 bases; bases outside gene matches: 1. The CDR3 region has the DNA TGCGCCAGCAGCTTCGCGGGAGAAGAGACCCAGTACTTC. Amino acid sequence: CASSFAGEETQYF. Drawing the rest from reference TRBV5-1 and TRBJ2-5, the complete variable domain is KAGVTQTPRYLIKTRGQQVTLSCSPISGHRSVSWYQQTPGQGLQFLFEYFSETQRNKGNFPGRFSGRQFSNSRSEMNVSTLELGDSALYLCASSFAGEETQYFGPGTRLLVL.

This chain uses TRBV6-5 with TRBJ2-5; D is possibly TRBD1 (7 bases). The DNA end lines up better with TRBJ2-7; the J call may be wrong. This CDR3 is built from 14 residues. The germline V gene has CDR1 MNHEY and CDR2 SVGAGI. Here the CDR3 reads CASSYSGGGNEQYF. Written as DNA, the CDR3 is TGTGCCAGCAGTTACTCAGGGGGCGGGAACGAGCAGTACTTC.

Regarding this clone: This sample includes further DNA sequences coding for the same CDR3. The V call is TRBV18, the J call TRBJ1-1; TRBD1 aligns across 8 bases. V lost 0 bases and J lost 5; bases outside the gene matches: 5. The CDR3 loop spans 15 amino acids. Germline V lookup: CDR1 KGHSH, CDR2 LQKENI. The CDR3 is CASSPPTGGGTEAFF. The CDR3 DNA reads TGTGCCAGCTCACCACCAACAGGGGGTGGGACTGAAGCTTTCTTT.